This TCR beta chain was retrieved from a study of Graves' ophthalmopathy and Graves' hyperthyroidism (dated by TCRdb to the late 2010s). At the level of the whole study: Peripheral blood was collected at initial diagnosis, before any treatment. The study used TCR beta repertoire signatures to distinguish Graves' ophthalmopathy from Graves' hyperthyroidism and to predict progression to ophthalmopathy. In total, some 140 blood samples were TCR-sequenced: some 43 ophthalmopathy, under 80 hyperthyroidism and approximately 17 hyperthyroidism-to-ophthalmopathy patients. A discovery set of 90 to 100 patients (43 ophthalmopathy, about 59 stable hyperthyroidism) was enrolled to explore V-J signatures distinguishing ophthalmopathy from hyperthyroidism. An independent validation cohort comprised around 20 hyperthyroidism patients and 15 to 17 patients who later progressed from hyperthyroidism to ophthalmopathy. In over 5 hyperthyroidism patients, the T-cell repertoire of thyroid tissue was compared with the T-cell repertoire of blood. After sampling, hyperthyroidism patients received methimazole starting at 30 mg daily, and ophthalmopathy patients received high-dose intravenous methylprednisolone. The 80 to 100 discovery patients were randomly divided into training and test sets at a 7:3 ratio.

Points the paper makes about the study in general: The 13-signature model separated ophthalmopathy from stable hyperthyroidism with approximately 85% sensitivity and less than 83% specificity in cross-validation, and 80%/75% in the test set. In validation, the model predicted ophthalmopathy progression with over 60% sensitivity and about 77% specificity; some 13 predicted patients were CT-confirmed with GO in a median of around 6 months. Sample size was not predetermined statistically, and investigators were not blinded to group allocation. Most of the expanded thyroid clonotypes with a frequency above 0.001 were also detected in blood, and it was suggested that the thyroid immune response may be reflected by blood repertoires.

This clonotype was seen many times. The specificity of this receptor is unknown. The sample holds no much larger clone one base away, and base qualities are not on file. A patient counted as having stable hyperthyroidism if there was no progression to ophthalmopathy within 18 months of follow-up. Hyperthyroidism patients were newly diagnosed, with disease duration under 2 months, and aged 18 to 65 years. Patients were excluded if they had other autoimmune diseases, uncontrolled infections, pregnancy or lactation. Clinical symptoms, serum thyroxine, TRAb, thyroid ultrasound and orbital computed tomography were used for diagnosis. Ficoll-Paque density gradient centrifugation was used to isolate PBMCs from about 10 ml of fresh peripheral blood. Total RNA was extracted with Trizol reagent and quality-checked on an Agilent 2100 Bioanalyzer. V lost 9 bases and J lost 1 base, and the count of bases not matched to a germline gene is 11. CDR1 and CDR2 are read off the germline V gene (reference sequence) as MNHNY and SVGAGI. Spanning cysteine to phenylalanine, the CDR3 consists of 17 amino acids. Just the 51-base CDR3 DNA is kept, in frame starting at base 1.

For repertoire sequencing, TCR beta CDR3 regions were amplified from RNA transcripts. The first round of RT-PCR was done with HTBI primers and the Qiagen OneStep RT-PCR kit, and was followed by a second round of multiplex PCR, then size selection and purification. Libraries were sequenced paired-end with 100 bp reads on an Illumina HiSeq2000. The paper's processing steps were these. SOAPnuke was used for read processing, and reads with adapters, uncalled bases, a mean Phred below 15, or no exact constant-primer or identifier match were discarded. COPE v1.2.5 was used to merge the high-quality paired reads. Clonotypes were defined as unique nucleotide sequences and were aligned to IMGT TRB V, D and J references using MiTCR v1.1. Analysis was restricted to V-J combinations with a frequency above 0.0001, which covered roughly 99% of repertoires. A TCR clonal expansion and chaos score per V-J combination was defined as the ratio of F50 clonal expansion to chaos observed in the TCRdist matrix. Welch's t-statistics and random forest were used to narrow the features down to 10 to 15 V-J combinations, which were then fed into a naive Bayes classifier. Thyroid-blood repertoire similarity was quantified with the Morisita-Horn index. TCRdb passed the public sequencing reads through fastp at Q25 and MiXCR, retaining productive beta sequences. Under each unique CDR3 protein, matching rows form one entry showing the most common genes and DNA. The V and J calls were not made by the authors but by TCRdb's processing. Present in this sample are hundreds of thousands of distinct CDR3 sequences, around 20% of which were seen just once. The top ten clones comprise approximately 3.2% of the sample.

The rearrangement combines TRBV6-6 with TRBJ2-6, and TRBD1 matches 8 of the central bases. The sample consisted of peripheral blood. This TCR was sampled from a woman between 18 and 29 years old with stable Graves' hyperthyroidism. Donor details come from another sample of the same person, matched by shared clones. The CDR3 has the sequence CARRRGQVKSGANVLTF. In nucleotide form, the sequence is TGTGCCAGGAGGAGGGGACAGGTGAAATCTGGGGCCAACGTCCTGACTTTC.